Sequencing of this T cell receptor beta chain was carried out in a study of shared clonotypes between healthy human individuals. The overall study: The donor group consisted of two women and three men, aged 18 to 49. Study results and limitations: Non-shared clonotypes were found to have lower generation probabilities than the clonotypes that were shared by all four of the sorted-subset donors.

Naive-designated CD8 cells lacked CD45RO, were positively enriched for CCR7, and omitted terminally differentiated effector memory CD45RA+ cells. Comment on this clone: Antigen: not known.

Assay: immunoSEQ multiplex PCR; the TCRdb copy retains only in-frame clones and omits some. The sample yields more than 2 million clones, around 96% seen once. This CDR3 spans 15 amino acids. Germline V gene data show CDR1 as SGHDT and CDR2 as YYEEEE. V dropped 4 bases and J dropped 8 bases, with 21 bases sitting between them. This receptor was taken from a man younger than 30 in good health. The chain recombines TRBV5-6 with TRBJ1-2, with a weak D call TRBD1 (6 bases). Sequences were obtained from naive CD8+ T cells sorted from blood. The CDR3 loop is CASSGVGTILEGYTF. The CDR3 nucleotides read TGTGCCAGCAGCGGCGTCGGGACAATATTGGAGGGCTACACCTTC.